One and the same sample provided the 6 T cell receptor beta chains below, sequenced in a study of OX40 agonist ivuxolimab in advanced cancers. Profiled with immunoSEQ multiplex PCR; TCRdb holds only in-frame clones, not every one. In the table there are 30,000 to 45,000 clones, more than 60% of which are singletons. This material consisted of CD4+ or CD8+ T cells sorted from blood, taken in a trial of the OX40 agonist ivuxolimab. The origin of the receptors is an adult with an advanced solid tumor such as melanoma, head and neck, liver or kidney cancer.

The chain combines TRBV5-6 with TRBJ2-3, with 11 nucleotides matching TRBD2. The CDR3 spans 17 residues. The V gene's germline CDR1 is SGHDT and CDR2 YYEEEE. V shed 1 base and J 0 bases; nucleotides not matched to a gene: 4. CDR3 sequence: CASSLRGTSGSTDTQYF. The CDR3 DNA sequence: TGTGCCAGCAGCTTGCGTGGGACTAGCGGTAGCACAGATACGCAGTATTTT.

This chain uses TRBV29-1 with TRBJ1-2; 7 bases align to TRBD1. Germline V CDR1 and CDR2: SQVTM, ANQGSEA. This CDR3 has 11 residues. Trimming removed 6 bases from V and 4 bases from J; junction bases left unmatched: 2. The CDR3 bases are TGCAGCGTGACAGGGTTCTATGGCTACACCTTC. Protein product: CSVTGFYGYTF.

The chain carries TRBV6-1 and TRBJ1-1; possible D gene TRBD1, 6 bases. The germline V gene encodes CDR1 MNHNS and CDR2 SASEGT. Trimming cost V 1 base and J 3 bases, with 12 bases left between them. The CDR3 length is 15 residues. CDR3 in amino acids: CASSEVWGQDTEAFF. The CDR3 region has the DNA TGTGCCAGCAGTGAAGTGTGGGGGCAGGACACTGAAGCTTTCTTT.

The chain combines TRBV15 with TRBJ2-3; 10 bases align to TRBD1. The J segment lost 3 bases and the V segment lost 3 bases, leaving 9 bases of the junction unmatched. The CDR3 spans 17 residues. Germline V gene lookup returns CDR1 LNHNV and CDR2 YYDKDF (reference sequence). CDR3 DNA sequence: TGTGCCACCAGCAGGAGGGTGGGACAGGGGTTGACAGATACGCAGTATTTT. Amino acids: CATSRRVGQGLTDTQYF.

The gene calls are TRBV6-5 and TRBJ1-2; TRBD1 matches 7 bases. The CDR3 runs 13 residues. CDR1 and CDR2 (germline): MNHEY, SVGAGI. J was trimmed by 3 bases and V by 5 bases; bases with no gene match: 3. CDR3 amino acids: CASSKGTDYGYTF. As DNA, the CDR3 is TGTGCCAGCAGTAAAGGGACAGACTATGGCTACACCTTC.

V and J are TRBV28 and TRBJ2-7, with TRBD2 matching 7 bases. In germline, CDR1 is MDHEN, CDR2 SYDVKM. CDR3 length: 17 residues. Trimming cost V 1 base and J 3 bases; bases outside gene matches: 12. The CDR3 reads CASSLSLMRSGDYEQYF. The CDR3 DNA follows: TGTGCCAGCAGTTTATCCCTTATGCGCAGCGGGGACTACGAGCAGTACTTC.